This TCR beta chain comes out of a study of response to subunit inactivated influenza vaccine. TCRdb called the RT-PCR reads again in MiXCR, with one record for every CDR3 protein. The sample has roughly 760,000 distinct CDR3 sequences; approximately 21% are singletons. In germline, CDR1 is SGHRS, CDR2 YFSETQ. This CDR3 spans 15 amino acids. The V end was cut by 4 bases, the J end by 14 bases, with 22 bases between. Study-level results: With each seasonal influenza vaccination, the authors suggested, few new T cells are recruited.

As concerns this clonotype: Its antigen remains unknown.

The chain carries TRBV5-1 and TRBJ1-6; D is perhaps TRBD1 (5 bases). The sequence was collected from a man aged 50-59 years who received an inactivated influenza vaccine. The specimen was PBMCs from blood, collected around 5 days after vaccination. The DNA for the CDR3 is TGCGCCAGCAGCAACCAACCGGGACCCAGTACCACCCTCCACTTT. Translation: CASSNQPGPSTTLHF.